This T cell receptor (beta chain) came from a study of healthy donors' naive CD4 and CD8 T cells. Study-wide context: Three donor age groups were sampled: 20-25, 40-50 and 60-70 years; half female. All functional IMGT TCR alpha variants were covered by new primers. Study-level findings and limits: Positive CDR3 charge linked to CD4+ cells, negative to CD8+ cells.

Sorting defined naive CD4+ as CD4+CD8-CD45RO-CD45RA+ and naive CD8+ as CD8+CD4-CD45RA+CD27bright. Comments on this clonotype: Its antigen is still unknown. This may be a read error, as it is one base from a much larger clone.

TCR libraries were built from 450 to 650 ng of total RNA by linear amplification. TCRdb re-called the reads through MiXCR, storing one row per CDR3 protein. The sample lists approximately 200,000 distinct CDR3 sequences, over 60% seen once, with roughly 2.3% in the top ten. V shed 4 bases and J shed 2 bases, with 3 bases lying between them. There are 11 residues in the CDR3. The V call is TRBV12-3 or TRBV12-4, the J call TRBJ2-7; D gene unclear. This sequence originates from a pool of human donors in good health; the sample pools cells from several healthy donors. The sequencing input was naive CD4+ and CD8+ T cells sorted from blood, pooled from several donors. In DNA, the CDR3 is TGTGCCAGCAGTTCGCCCTACGAGCAGTACTTC. Translation gives CASSSPYEQYF.